These 5 T cell receptor beta chains share one sample of origin, sequenced in a study of OX40 agonist ivuxolimab in advanced cancers. The method was immunoSEQ multiplex PCR; TCRdb's version includes in-frame clones alone and lacks a portion of them. The sample holds 40,000 to 60,000 clones, around 79% seen once. This specimen consisted of CD4+ or CD8+ T cells sorted from blood, obtained in a trial of the OX40 agonist ivuxolimab. Receptors originate from an adult with an advanced solid tumor such as melanoma, head and neck, liver or kidney cancer.

The chain uses TRBV2 and TRBJ2-1; 10 nucleotides match TRBD2. V shed 6 bases and J 4 bases; nucleotides not matched to a gene: 3. The CDR3 sequence is 14 residues long. In germline, CDR1 is SNHLY, CDR2 FYNNEI. The CDR3 coding sequence is TGTGCCAGCAGGCCGACTAGCGGGTACAATGAGCAGTTCTTC. It encodes CASRPTSGYNEQFF.

The chain links TRBV9 to TRBJ2-7; D call uncertain. Germline V gene sequence: CDR1 SGDLS, CDR2 YYNGEE. Deletions cut 4 bases from V and 4 bases from J, with 15 bases between. This CDR3 region has 14 residues. CDR3: CASSFTPNGYEQYF. Written as DNA, the CDR3 is TGTGCCAGCAGCTTCACCCCAAACGGGTACGAGCAGTACTTC.

The J gene is TRBJ2-3, the V gene TRBV5-1; 11 nucleotides agree with TRBD1. Germline CDR1 reads SGHRS; CDR2 reads YFSETQ. Trimming took 4 bases from V and 5 from J; bases not matched to a gene: 6. The CDR3 extends over 15 amino acids. CDR3 DNA: TGCGCCAGCAGCGGCGGACAGGGGGCGGGAGATACGCAGTATTTT. Amino acid sequence: CASSGGQGAGDTQYF.

The chain joins TRBV4-1 to TRBJ2-6; 8 bases line up with TRBD2. V dropped 1 base and J dropped 2; count of bases not matched to a gene: 1. The CDR3 consists of 16 residues. Per the germline V gene, CDR1 is MGHRA and CDR2 is YSYEKL. CDR3 DNA: TGCGCCAGCAGCCAAGTCGGGAGGGCTGGGGCCAACGTCCTGACTTTC. Translation: CASSQVGRAGANVLTF.

The chain employs TRBV5-8 and TRBJ1-2; 12 nucleotides match TRBD1. There are 19 residues in the CDR3. V was clipped by 4 bases and J by 4 bases; unmatched bases: 17. The germline V gene has CDR1 SGHTS and CDR2 YDEGEE. The CDR3 nucleotides are TGTGCCAGCAGCCCCCGGGCGGGACAGGGGGCTGGAAGGGTCTATGGCTACACCTTC. Translated: CASSPRAGQGAGRVYGYTF.